The clone carrying this T cell receptor (beta chain) qualifies as large (0.1 to 1%). The germline V gene has CDR1 SGDLS and CDR2 YYNGEE. The germline V and J ends were trimmed by 4 bases and 6 bases, with 2 bases remaining between them. This CDR3 spans 10 amino acids. Sequenced by immunoSEQ multiplex PCR; TCRdb stores in-frame clones only, minus some. Of 6,500 to 8,500 clones in the sample, about 80% were seen once. This sample is drawn from a study of somatic mutations in cytotoxic T cells in rheumatoid arthritis. The overall study: Patient blood was drawn as 30 ml EDTA; the draw came right after diagnosis and before any treatment.

What was sequenced was CD8+ T cells sorted from blood. The receptor comes from an adult with rheumatoid arthritis. The chain employs TRBV9 and TRBJ2-1, with D hard to call. The CDR3 DNA sequence: TGTGCCAGCAGCTCCAATGAGCAGTTCTTC. Amino acids: CASSSNEQFF.